What follows is one TCR beta chain and its context. This entry comes from a study of cytomegalovirus exposure and HLA in healthy donors. Trimming removed 8 bases at V and 2 bases at J, with 10 bases between. CDR1 is MDHEN, CDR2 SYDVKM, per germline. The CDR3 spans 12 residues. Vbeta (60) and Jbeta (13) primers were used in the PCR. The method was immunoSEQ multiplex PCR; TCRdb's version includes in-frame clones alone and lacks a portion of them. The sample has 65,000 to 95,000 clones, around 77% seen once; the top ten hold about 3%. Material for sequencing was PBMCs. The source of this sequence is a man aged 45-65 years in good health and CMV-seronegative. The chain recombines TRBV28 with TRBJ2-7, with D unresolved. The CDR3 sequence: CASVASTYEQYF. The CDR3 region has the DNA TGTGCCAGCGTGGCATCAACCTACGAGCAGTACTTC.